One sample yielded the 22 T cell receptor beta chains listed below, sequenced in a study of T cells in Graves' hyperthyroidism and ophthalmopathy. RNA transcripts yielded amplified TCR beta CDR3 regions. Primed by the HTBI set, a first-round RT-PCR was run on the TCR CDR3. TCRdb re-analysed the multiplex PCR reads in MiXCR, keeping a single row per CDR3 protein. This table holds approximately 420,000 distinct CDR3 sequences, approximately 14% found once. Sequencing input: blood. These receptors were collected from a woman aged 18-35 years with Graves' hyperthyroidism.

This clonotype came up many times. The chain combines TRBV20-1 with TRBJ2-1; TRBD2 is a possible D gene (5 bases). This CDR3 region has 13 residues. Trimming removed 2 bases from V and 12 bases from J, with 17 bases in between. Germline assignment: CDR1 DFQATT and CDR2 SNEGSKA (reference sequence). This CDR3 is CSARPGLLQGQFF. The CDR3 DNA reads as TGCAGTGCTAGACCCGGACTCCTACAAGGGCAGTTCTTC.

Only a few counts were recorded for this clonotype. The chain has TRBV6-2 or TRBV6-3 and TRBJ1-4; TRBD1 aligns across 7 bases. The V gene's germline CDR1 is MNHEY and CDR2 SVGEGT. The junction had 4 bases not matched to a gene; V was cut back by 4 bases and J by 8 bases. This CDR3 comprises 13 residues. The CDR3 DNA reads TGTGCCAGCAGTTGGGACAGCTACGAAAAACTGTTTTTT. Its protein product is CASSWDSYEKLFF.

The chain carries TRBV20-1 and TRBJ2-1, with 7 bases lining up with TRBD1. The CDR3 runs 13 residues. Looked up from germline, CDR1 is DFQATT and CDR2 is SNEGSKA (reference sequence). In DNA form, the CDR3 reads TGCAGAGCCGTCAGGACAGGTAATAATGAGCAGTTCTTC. Protein product: CRAVRTGNNEQFF.

This clonotype has just a few counts. V usage is TRBV29-1 and J usage is TRBJ2-5; 7 bases map to TRBD1. There are 12 residues in the CDR3. The germline V gene encodes CDR1 SQVTM and CDR2 ANQGSEA. V lost 5 bases and J lost 1; bases outside the gene matches: 1. CDR3 coding DNA: TGCAGCGTTTGGGACAGCCAAGAGACCCAGTACTTC. This codes for CSVWDSQETQYF.

The chain recombines TRBV20-1 with TRBJ2-7; TRBD1 aligns across 8 bases. V lost 0 bases and J lost 5; bases outside the gene matches: 9. The CDR3 contains 15 residues. Germline CDR1 and CDR2: DFQATT and SNEGSKA (reference sequence). The chain's CDR3 is CSARDGRGLVNEQYF. The DNA for the CDR3 is TGCAGTGCTAGAGATGGCAGGGGGCTTGTAAACGAGCAGTACTTC.

This clonotype was seen many times. This chain connects TRBV5-4 to TRBJ1-6, with D perhaps matching TRBD1 (5 bases). This CDR3 is built from 13 residues. The germline V and J ends were trimmed by 0 bases and 7 bases, with 5 bases remaining between them. CDR1 and CDR2 (germline): SGHNT, YYREEE (reference sequence). In DNA, the CDR3 is TGTGCCAGCAGCTTGGGACAGAATTCACCCCTCCACTTT. It translates to CASSLGQNSPLHF.

This clonotype was detected many times. V usage is TRBV20-1 and J usage is TRBJ1-1; 8 bases match TRBD1. The length of the CDR3 is 16 residues. The germline V gene has CDR1 DFQATT and CDR2 SNEGSKA (reference sequence). V gave up 1 base and J gave up 1 base; unmatched junction bases: 8. CDR3 coding DNA: TGCAGTGCTAGAGTACCAGGGGGCTCAGGGAACACTGAAGCTTTCTTT. It encodes CSARVPGGSGNTEAFF.

This clonotype showed up just a few times. The rearrangement links TRBV13 to TRBJ2-5; 8 nucleotides line up with TRBD2. Germline V gene sequence: CDR1 PRHDT, CDR2 FYEKMQ (reference sequence). The CDR3 sequence is 14 residues long. V shed 8 bases and J 5 bases; nucleotides not matched to a gene: 10. The CDR3 bases are TGTGCCAGCTCCCGGGGGGGGGCTATGGAGACCCAGTACTTC. This codes for CASSRGGAMETQYF. Together with reference TRBV13 and TRBJ2-5, the CDR3 gives the full variable domain: AAGVIQSPRHLIKEKRETATLKCYPIPRHDTVYWYQQGPGQDPQFLISFYEKMQSDKGSIPDRFSAQQFSDYHSELNMSSLELGDSALYFCASSRGGAMETQYFGPGTRLLVL.

This clonotype was counted at least ten times. The chain uses TRBV7-3 and TRBJ2-1; 9 nucleotides match TRBD1. Germline V CDR1 and CDR2: SGHTA, FQGTGA. The J segment lost 6 bases and the V segment lost 5 bases, leaving 8 bases of the junction unmatched. The CDR3 is 15 amino acids. CDR3 loop: CASSLTGGPLNEQFF. The CDR3, as DNA: TGTGCCAGCAGCCTGACAGGGGGTCCCCTCAATGAGCAGTTCTTC. Full variable domain (rest looked up from reference TRBV7-3 and TRBJ2-1): GAGVSQTPSNKVTEKGKYVELRCDPISGHTALYWYRQSLGQGPEFLIYFQGTGAADDSGLPNDRFFAVRPEGSVSTLKIQRTERGDSAVYLCASSLTGGPLNEQFFGPGTRLTVL.

This clonotype was seen many times. This sequence joins TRBV6-1 and TRBJ2-6, with 7 bases identical to TRBD2. CDR3 size: 17 residues. The germline CDR1 and CDR2 sequences are MNHNS and SASEGT. V gave up 9 bases and J gave up 0 bases; unmatched junction bases: 11. The DNA of the CDR3 is TGTGCCAGTCGCGCCGGGAGGCGATACTCTGGGGCCAACGTCCTGACTTTC. Translated, it gives CASRAGRRYSGANVLTF.

The chain has TRBV19 and TRBJ1-4; 7 bases agree with TRBD1. Germline assignment: CDR1 LNHDA and CDR2 SQIVND (reference sequence). J was trimmed by 5 bases and V by 5 bases; bases with no gene match: 8. The CDR3 loop spans 15 amino acids. The CDR3 loop is CASSPRTGSNEKLFF. CDR3 bases: TGTGCCAGTAGTCCCCGGACAGGTTCCAATGAAAAACTGTTTTTT. Full variable domain (missing parts from reference TRBV19 and TRBJ1-4): DGGITQSPKYLFRKEGQNVTLSCEQNLNHDAMYWYRQDPGQGLRLIYYSQIVNDFQKGDIAEGYSVSREKKESFPLTVTSAQKNPTAFYLCASSPRTGSNEKLFFGSGTQLSVL.

V usage is TRBV30 and J usage is TRBJ2-1, with unresolved D. Germline CDR1 and CDR2: GTSNPN and SVGIG (reference sequence). This CDR3 has 12 amino acids. Trimming stripped 2 bases from V and 14 bases from J, with 16 bases between. CDR3 DNA: TGTGCCTGGAGTACACAGACGCGGCCCAAGTTCTTC. Amino acids: CAWSTQTRPKFF.

This clonotype was detected ten times or more. The chain carries TRBV12-3 or TRBV12-4 and TRBJ2-2; D may be TRBD1 (6 bases). CDR3 length equals 15 residues. Trimming removed 5 bases at V and 4 bases at J, with 14 bases between. The CDR3 region has the DNA TGTGCCAGCAGTCCGGAGACAGGACCCACCGGGGAGCTGTTTTTT. Translating it yields CASSPETGPTGELFF.

This clonotype has at least ten counts. The chain employs TRBV5-5 and TRBJ1-5; 9 positions match TRBD1. This CDR3 spans 18 amino acids. CDR1 and CDR2 from the germline V gene are SGHKS and YYEKEE (reference sequence). Trimming at V came to 4 bases and at J to 6 bases, leaving 17 bases not matched to a gene. The CDR3 nucleotides read TGTGCCAGCAGCCCAAACCACCGCTCCGGGACAGGGAGTCAGCCCCAGCATTTT. Its protein product is CASSPNHRSGTGSQPQHF.

This clonotype was counted ten times or more. The chain uses TRBV6-1 and TRBJ2-3, with TRBD2 matching over 8 bases. This CDR3 has 14 residues. The junction had 7 bases not matched to a gene; V was cut back by 7 bases and J by 4 bases. Germline V gene sequence: CDR1 MNHNS, CDR2 SASEGT. In nucleotides, the CDR3 is TGTGCCAGCATTCAGCGGGAGAGGGCAGATACGCAGTATTTT. Protein: CASIQRERADTQYF.

This clonotype was picked up many times. The rearrangement links TRBV6-1 to TRBJ1-5, with unresolved D. Germline CDR1 reads MNHNS; CDR2 reads SASEGT. With 5 bases removed from V and 0 bases from J, the gap between germline ends came to 11 bases. This CDR3 is built from 15 residues. This CDR3 reads CASSQMGYSNQPQHF. CDR3 bases: TGTGCCAGCAGTCAGATGGGCTATAGCAATCAGCCCCAGCATTTT.

This clonotype was observed a handful of times. The chain couples TRBV2 to TRBJ1-2; D is undetermined. This CDR3 is 15 amino acids long. The V gene lost 2 bases and the J gene lost 0 bases, with 10 bases spanning the gap. Germline lookup yields CDR1 SNHLY and CDR2 FYNNEI. The CDR3, as DNA: TGTGCCAGCAGTGAATCCAGGCTAGCTAACTATGGCTACACCTTC. It yields the protein CASSESRLANYGYTF.

The chain is built from TRBV19 and TRBJ2-7; D is ambiguous. CDR1 and CDR2 from the germline V gene are LNHDA and SQIVND (reference sequence). Trimming removed 6 bases from V and 0 bases from J, with 15 bases in between. The CDR3 length is 15 residues. In nucleotides, the CDR3 is TGTGCCAGTAGCTCAGCAGGTCTCAGCTCCTACGAGCAGTACTTC. This encodes CASSSAGLSSYEQYF.

The CDR3 here is CASSRVAIATTGELFF. CDR3 DNA: TGTGCCAGTAGTAGGGTCGCTATAGCGACCACCGGGGAGCTGTTTTTT. V and J are TRBV19 and TRBJ2-2; D is possibly TRBD2 (5 bases). With 4 bases removed from V and 4 bases from J, the gap between germline ends came to 16 bases. This CDR3 region has 16 residues. Germline-derived CDR1 and CDR2 are LNHDA and SQIVND (reference sequence).

This clonotype was observed a handful of times. This sequence may be a read error, since a much larger clone differs from it by one base. The rearrangement joins TRBV2 to TRBJ2-5; D gene uncertain. The ends were cut back, 0 bases at V and 1 base at J, with 9 bases in the middle. The CDR3 runs to 15 residues. Germline V CDR1 and CDR2: SNHLY, FYNNEI. CDR3 bases: TGTGCCAGCAGTGAAGCACGCACGGCCCAAGAGACCCAGTACTTC. Protein product: CASSEARTAQETQYF.

This clonotype was seen repeatedly, ten times or more. The V gene is TRBV28, the J gene TRBJ1-4, with 7 nucleotides matching TRBD1. The CDR3 sequence is 14 residues long. The V segment lost 5 bases and the J segment 7 bases; nucleotides outside the gene matches: 7. CDR1 is MDHEN and CDR2 is SYDVKM in the germline V gene. The CDR3 loop reads CASSPGTVGEKLFF. The CDR3 coding sequence is TGTGCCAGCAGTCCCGGGACAGTTGGTGAAAAACTGTTTTTT.

This clonotype was counted only a few times. The chain employs TRBV7-9 and TRBJ2-1; weak D call: TRBD1 (5 bases). Germline CDR1 reads SEHNR; CDR2 reads FQNEAQ (reference sequence). This CDR3 region has 15 residues. Trimming stripped 2 bases from V and 6 bases from J, with 14 bases between. The CDR3 spells CASSLLGRGLNEQFF. The CDR3 DNA follows: TGTGCCAGCAGCTTATTGGGGCGCGGCCTCAATGAGCAGTTCTTC. The full variable domain, its missing parts supplied by reference TRBV7-9 and TRBJ2-1, is DTGVSQNPRHKITKRGQNVTFRCDPISEHNRLYWYRQTLGQGPEFLTYFQNEAQLEKSRLLSDRFSAERPKGSFSTLEIQRTEQGDSAMYLCASSLLGRGLNEQFFGPGTRLTVL.